A selection of T cell receptor beta chains follows, all from one sample in a study of CD8+ T cells in alopecia areata. Sequencing was performed with immunoSEQ multiplex PCR; in TCRdb, only in-frame clones are kept and a portion is missing. This table holds 150,000 to 200,000 clones, approximately 52% found once. Material: CD4+ T cells sorted from blood, obtained around week 55, from a patient treated with tofacitinib. These receptors came from a human donor with alopecia areata. Both conserved end residues are part of each CDR3. D genes are given only for firm matches. Size values are once, few and many counts, or a class for expanded clones, and some rows have none.

J | D | size | V | DNA | CDR3
TRBJ1-1 | - | - | TRBV25-1 | TGTGCCAGCAGTGGCCCTCGACTTTACAGGGAGGTGAACACTGAAGCTTTCTTT | CASSGPRLYREVNTEAFF
TRBJ2-5 | - | - | TRBV29-1 | TGCAGCGTCTCCGCCGGGACCGGAGCTAGGGAGACCCAGTACTTC | CSVSAGTGARETQYF
TRBJ1-6 | - | once | TRBV6-5 | TGTGCCAGCAGTTACTCAGCCTTGAATTCACCCCTCCACTTT | CASSYSALNSPLHF
TRBJ1-1 | - | - | TRBV30 | TGTGCCTGGAAACATTCCCCGAACACTGAAGCTTTCTTT | CAWKHSPNTEAFF
TRBJ1-1 | - | - | TRBV15 | TGTGCCACCAGCAGAATGGACGGAAGCACTGAAGCTTTCTTT | CATSRMDGSTEAFF
TRBJ2-7 | - | - | TRBV2 | TGTGCCAGCCGGAGGGAGGTCTCCTACGAGCAGTACTTC | CASRREVSYEQYF
TRBJ2-3 | TRBD2 | few | TRBV25-1 | TGTGCCAGCAGTGGACTAGCAAGCACAGATACGCAGTATTTT | CASSGLASTDTQYF
TRBJ1-2 | TRBD1 | few | TRBV10-3 | TGTGCCATCAGACCCCGGACAGGGCCTAACTATGGCTACACCTTC | CAIRPRTGPNYGYTF
TRBJ1-2 | TRBD1 | - | TRBV7-2 | TGTGCCAGCAGCCGACAGGGGCCCTATGGCTACACCTTC | CASSRQGPYGYTF
TRBJ2-3 | TRBD2 | few | TRBV7-3 | TGTGCCAGCAGTGAAAAGCGGGGGGCCCAGGCAGATACGCAGTATTTT | CASSEKRGAQADTQYF
TRBJ2-3 | - | - | TRBV20-1 | TGCAGTGCTACTAGCACAGATACGCAGTATTTT | CSATSTDTQYF
TRBJ1-1 | - | - | TRBV30 | TGTGCCGCCTCAATGAACACTGAAGCTTTCTTT | CAASMNTEAFF
TRBJ2-1 | - | - | TRBV2 | TGTGCCAGCAGTGTGGGGCGGAGCTCCTACAATGAGCAGTTCTTC | CASSVGRSSYNEQFF
TRBJ1-1 | - | few | TRBV29-1 | TGCAGCGTTGAAGGCCAGGCGAACACTGAAGCTTTCTTT | CSVEGQANTEAFF
TRBJ2-7 | - | few | TRBV30 | TGTGCCTGGAGTAACTCCTACGAGCAGTACTTC | CAWSNSYEQYF
TRBJ2-7 | - | - | TRBV20-1 | TGCAGTGCCCGTTCACAGTTGGGGCAGTACTTC | CSARSQLGQYF
TRBJ2-1 | TRBD1 | - | TRBV5-1 | TGCGCCAGCAGCCGGGGGACAGGGGATAAAAATGAGCAGTTCTTC | CASSRGTGDKNEQFF
TRBJ1-6 | - | - | TRBV6-5 | TGTGCCAGCAGTTACGGCGGAGCCAATTCACCCCTCCACTTT | CASSYGGANSPLHF
TRBJ2-1 | - | - | TRBV7-9 | TGTGCCAGCAGCTCCATTGGTGGTAGACGGTTCTTC | CASSSIGGRRFF
TRBJ2-7 | - | few | TRBV18 | TGTGCCAGCTCCCTTCATCCTACCTGGGAGCAGTACTTC | CASSLHPTWEQYF
TRBJ1-6 | - | - | TRBV7-9 | TGTGCCAGCAGCGCGGCCTTCGGGGCGAATTCACCCCTCCACTTT | CASSAAFGANSPLHF
TRBJ1-5 | - | - | TRBV30 | TGTGCCTGGAGTGTGTCACAGGGAATTCCGTTAAGCAATCAGCCCCAGCATTTT | CAWSVSQGIPLSNQPQHF
TRBJ2-1 | TRBD2 | - | TRBV4-2 | TGTGCCAGCAGCCAAGATTTGAGCGGGGGGGCGCCTTACAATGAGCAGTTCTTC | CASSQDLSGGAPYNEQFF
TRBJ2-2 | TRBD1 | - | TRBV29-1 | TGCAGCGTGGGGGTGGCGACAGGGAAGAACACCGGGGAGCTGTTTTTT | CSVGVATGKNTGELFF
TRBJ1-1 | - | - | TRBV6-5 | TGTGCCAGCAGTTCTCACGACCCGGGCCACACTGAAGCTTTCTTT | CASSSHDPGHTEAFF
TRBJ1-1 | - | - | TRBV6-1 | TGTGCCAGCAGTGAAGCGCGTACCTGGGACACACGAAGGACTGAAGCTTTCTTT | CASSEARTWDTRRTEAFF
TRBJ2-5 | - | once | TRBV5-1 | TGCGCCAGCCGCGGGGATGGGGAGACCCAGTACTTC | CASRGDGETQYF
TRBJ1-1 | - | - | TRBV19 | TGTGCCAGTAGCCGGGGGGGTGGCACTGAAGCTTTCTTT | CASSRGGGTEAFF
TRBJ2-5 | - | - | TRBV6-5 | TGTGCCAGCAGAGACCGGAGGGGGCCAAGCGAGACCCAGTACTTC | CASRDRRGPSETQYF
TRBJ1-2 | TRBD1 | few | TRBV7-9 | TGTGCCAGCAGCTTTAGCCAGGGGGCCCAAGGGGGCTACACCTTC | CASSFSQGAQGGYTF
TRBJ1-1 | TRBD1 | few | TRBV6-6 | TGTGCCAGCAGCCCAGGGGGCTCGTCTGAAGCTTTCTTT | CASSPGGSSEAFF
TRBJ2-7 | TRBD1 | many | TRBV2 | TGTGCCAGCATGGGGGACAGGGGCTCCTACGAGCAGTACTTC | CASMGDRGSYEQYF
TRBJ1-1 | - | - | TRBV13 | TGTGCCAGCAGCACCAGGGCCAGTGAAGCTTTCTTT | CASSTRASEAFF
TRBJ2-4 | - | - | TRBV2 | TGTGCCAGCAGGCATGGCAGGGAAAACATTCAGTACTTC | CASRHGRENIQYF
TRBJ2-1 | - | - | TRBV6-1 | TGTGCCAGCAGTGACCTTGACAGGCGCCCTTCTCGATACAATGAGCAGTTCTTC | CASSDLDRRPSRYNEQFF
TRBJ2-5 | - | - | TRBV10-2 | TGCGCCAGCATTCAGTCACCCCTGGAGACCCAGTACTTC | CASIQSPLETQYF